This T cell receptor (beta chain) was identified in a study of cytomegalovirus exposure and HLA in healthy donors. The V end lost 4 bases, the J end lost 5 bases, and 9 bases lay between the germline ends. The CDR3 is made up of 13 amino acids. CDR1 is SGHTS, CDR2 YDEGEE, per germline. The study ran its PCR with 60 Vbeta and 13 Jbeta primers. Assay: immunoSEQ multiplex PCR; the TCRdb copy retains only in-frame clones and omits some. This table has about 110,000 clones, more than 60% appearing once. This clonotype was obtained from a man younger than 40 in good health and CMV-seropositive. This chain connects TRBV5-8 to TRBJ1-4; D remains unclear. Sequenced material: PBMCs. DNA for the CDR3: TGTGCCAGCAGCCGCGGGCTAAATGAAAAACTGTTTTTT. Its translation is CASSRGLNEKLFF. Supplemented by reference TRBV5-8 and TRBJ1-4, the full variable domain reads EAGVTQSPTHLIKTRGQQATLRCSPISGHTSVYWYQQALGLGLQFLLWYDEGEERNRGNFPPRFSGRQFPNYSSELNVNALELEDSALYLCASSRGLNEKLFFGSGTQLSVL.